These 10 T cell receptor beta chains share one sample of origin, sequenced in a study of radiation and T cells in renal cell carcinoma. Profiling relied on immunoSEQ multiplex PCR, and the TCRdb table lists in-frame clones only, not all of them. The sample carries around 60,000 clones, roughly 79% recorded once. Sample time point: blood 2 weeks post-SBRT. Treatment given: 15 Gy SBRT to primary tumor, nephrectomy 4 weeks later. The sequencing here drew on blood, taken from a patient whose treatment included radiotherapy and nephrectomy. The source of these receptors is a man between 60 and 70 years old with renal cell carcinoma.

The V gene is TRBV6-1, the J gene TRBJ1-2; TRBD1 might be the D (6 bases). This CDR3 is 16 amino acids long. The V end lost 0 bases, the J end lost 5 bases, and 16 bases lay between the germline ends. Germline V gene sequence: CDR1 MNHNS, CDR2 SASEGT. The CDR3 DNA follows: TGTGCCAGCAGTGAAGCGAGGGGCCAGGGGATGTATGGCTACACCTTC. It translates to CASSEARGQGMYGYTF.

The CDR3 is CASGRTGENQPQHF. CDR3 sequence (DNA): TGTGCTAGTGGCCGAACAGGGGAAAATCAGCCCCAGCATTTT. The chain recombines TRBV12-5 with TRBJ1-5, with 7 bases fitting TRBD1. This CDR3 region has 14 residues. The germline CDR1 and CDR2 sequences are LGHNT and FRNRAP. Losses at the gene ends were 6 bases for V and 4 bases for J; bases not matched to a gene: 6.

The rearrangement links TRBV18 to TRBJ2-7; D gene uncertain. Germline values: CDR1 KGHSH, CDR2 LQKENI. The CDR3 runs 14 residues. Deletions cut 3 bases from V and 9 bases from J, with 18 bases between. The CDR3 reads CASSPPLGRTRQYF. As DNA, the CDR3 is TGTGCCAGCTCACCTCCGCTTGGACGGACGCGGCAGTACTTC.

This clone was observed a handful of times. This chain connects TRBV7-2 to TRBJ2-2; possibly TRBD1 for D (6 bases). This CDR3 has 15 residues. Trimming removed 2 bases from V and 5 bases from J, with 12 bases in between. The germline CDR1 and CDR2 sequences are SGHTA and FQGNSA. The CDR3 sequence is CASSLIRQATGELFF. The CDR3 region has the DNA TGTGCCAGCAGCTTAATTCGACAGGCGACCGGGGAGCTGTTTTTT.

Turning to this clone: Additional DNA sequences in this sample encode the identical CDR3. The chain recombines TRBV2 with TRBJ1-1, with 7 bases matching TRBD1. V shed 7 bases, J shed 3 bases, and the junction held 11 bases outside the gene matches. Germline CDR1 SNHLY, CDR2 FYNNEI. This CDR3 is 15 amino acids long. The CDR3, as DNA: TGTGCCAGCAACCTCGACAGGGTCTCGGACACTGAAGCTTTCTTT. Its protein product is CASNLDRVSDTEAFF.

This clone came up once. The chain joins TRBV6-1 to TRBJ1-4, with TRBD1 as a possible D gene (5 bases). The V and J ends lost 4 bases and 0 bases respectively, with 12 bases between them. Looked up from germline, CDR1 is MNHNS and CDR2 is SASEGT. The CDR3 has 16 amino acids. The CDR3 nucleotides are TGTGCCAGCAGTGTGGGGACCGGGGCAACTAATGAAAAACTGTTTTTT. Amino acids: CASSVGTGATNEKLFF.

The chain joins TRBV7-9 to TRBJ1-2, with D tentatively TRBD1 (5 bases). This CDR3 region has 16 residues. CDR1 SEHNR and CDR2 FQNEAQ come from the germline V gene (reference sequence). Trimming left V 2 bases short and J 4 bases short, with 17 bases between. Written as DNA, the CDR3 is TGTGCCAGCAGCTTATTCGCAGGGAGGCTCGGCTATGGCTACACCTTC. Amino acid sequence: CASSLFAGRLGYGYTF. The whole variable domain, remainder taken from reference TRBV7-9 and TRBJ1-2, is DTGVSQNPRHKITKRGQNVTFRCDPISEHNRLYWYRQTLGQGPEFLTYFQNEAQLEKSRLLSDRFSAERPKGSFSTLEIQRTEQGDSAMYLCASSLFAGRLGYGYTFGSGTRLTVV.

V is TRBV7-2 and J is TRBJ2-1; D possibly corresponds to TRBD1 (5 bases). Germline V gene lookup returns CDR1 SGHTA and CDR2 FQGNSA. This CDR3 is 13 amino acids long. V lost 3 bases to trimming and J lost 8 bases, with 11 bases between them. In DNA form, the CDR3 reads TGTGCCAGCAGCTTCCCTCAGGGATATGAGCAGTTCTTC. It specifies CASSFPQGYEQFF.

This chain joins TRBV2 and TRBJ2-5; the D is unclear. Trimming shortened V by 0 bases and J by 4 bases, and 3 bases separated the two germline ends. The CDR3 length is 12 residues. Per the germline V gene, CDR1 is SNHLY and CDR2 is FYNNEI. This CDR3 is CASSEAGETQYF. The CDR3 nucleotides read TGTGCCAGCAGTGAAGCAGGAGAGACCCAGTACTTC.

V usage is TRBV11-2 and J usage is TRBJ1-2; 7 nucleotides match TRBD1. V was pared by 6 bases and J by 2 bases, with 6 bases of the junction left unmatched. The CDR3 extends over 14 amino acids. Germline values: CDR1 SGHAT, CDR2 FQNNGV. The CDR3: CASSRLQGNYGYTF. CDR3 sequence (DNA): TGTGCCAGCAGTCGGCTACAGGGGAACTATGGCTACACCTTC.